What follows is one T cell receptor (beta chain) and its context. As handled by the study authors: It was from reference gene primer amplification that nucleated cell counts were estimated. Libraries were prepared by immunoSEQ multiplex PCR; TCRdb keeps only in-frame clonotypes and omits some of them. V and J calls and clone size are copied from that table; D and trimming were computed from the DNA. The table lists roughly 320,000 clones, 65% to 90% of them singletons, with about 4% in the top ten. The record originates from a study of blood T cell repertoires in COVID-19. Study details: The United States, Italy and Spain provided the acute and convalescent COVID-19 samples. Sample material is recorded as cDNA or gDNA derived from T cells, B-cell-depleted T cells, or PBMCs.

The CDR3 spans 14 residues. In germline, CDR1 is MDHEN, CDR2 SYDVKM. V lost 6 bases and J lost 7, with 18 bases in between. The study counted Cohort 3 donors as recovered given two negative PCRs, clearance, or symptom resolution. The sequence was collected from a man aged 30 to 45 who had recovered from COVID-19. The V call is TRBV28, the J call TRBJ1-1, with D perhaps TRBD1 (6 bases). Material for sequencing was PBMCs or T cells enriched from blood (not recorded which). CDR3 amino acids: CASRSGGPVNEAFF. In DNA, the CDR3 is TGTGCCAGCAGAAGCGGGGGGCCTGTTAATGAAGCTTTCTTT.